Listed below are T cell receptor beta chains from one sample, sequenced in a study of T cell changes during pregnancy in multiple sclerosis. Profiling relied on immunoSEQ multiplex PCR, and the TCRdb table lists in-frame clones only, not all of them. The sample consists of more than 40,000 clones, around 92% of them appearing once. Source: CD4+ T cells from peripheral blood mononuclear cells, taken in the third trimester of pregnancy. The receptors stem from a female donor with multiple sclerosis, enrolled in a pregnancy study. CDR3s include the opening cysteine and the closing phenylalanine or tryptophan. A D gene is named only where the DNA matches it firmly. Clone size is stated in some rows and not others, as once, few, many or a class when expanded.

size: .
J: TRBJ1-4
V: TRBV9
D: .
CDR3: CASSTGSLGGGEKLFF
DNA: TGTGCCAGCAGCACCGGGTCCCTAGGTGGAGGTGAAAAACTGTTTTTT

size: .
J: TRBJ2-2
V: TRBV28
D: .
CDR3: CASSLGGTGELFF
DNA: TGTGCCAGCAGTTTGGGGGGCACCGGGGAGCTGTTTTTT

size: once
J: TRBJ1-2
V: TRBV28
D: TRBD1
CDR3: CASGVGQKNYGYTF
DNA: TGTGCCAGCGGGGTGGGACAGAAGAACTATGGCTACACCTTC

size: .
J: TRBJ1-5
V: TRBV11-3
D: .
CDR3: CARGTGEPQHF
DNA: TGTGCCAGGGGGACGGGGGAGCCCCAGCATTTT

size: .
J: TRBJ2-1
V: TRBV4-2
D: TRBD2
CDR3: CASSQGAGGLYNEQFF
DNA: TGTGCCAGCAGCCAAGGAGCGGGAGGGCTCTACAATGAGCAGTTCTTC

size: .
J: TRBJ1-1
V: TRBV14
D: TRBD1
CDR3: CASSQEDDRGTEAFF
DNA: TGTGCCAGCAGCCAAGAAGATGACAGGGGCACTGAAGCTTTCTTT

size: .
J: TRBJ2-1
V: TRBV6-1
D: .
CDR3: CASSAGTYNEQFF
DNA: TGTGCCAGCAGTGCAGGGACCTACAATGAGCAGTTCTTC

size: once
J: TRBJ2-5
V: TRBV19
D: TRBD1
CDR3: CASSRDRGQETQYF
DNA: TGTGCCAGTAGCAGGGACAGGGGGCAAGAGACCCAGTACTTC

size: .
J: TRBJ2-3
V: TRBV11-2
D: .
CDR3: CASSSGGSDTQYF
DNA: TGTGCCAGCAGCTCCGGGGGTTCAGATACGCAGTATTTT

size: .
J: TRBJ2-3
V: TRBV6-1
D: TRBD1
CDR3: CASSARTGPDTQYF
DNA: TGTGCCAGCAGTGCGCGGACAGGCCCAGATACGCAGTATTTT

size: .
J: TRBJ2-3
V: TRBV7-6
D: TRBD2
CDR3: CASSLGAGVNTDTQYF
DNA: TGTGCCAGCAGCTTAGGGGCGGGAGTCAACACAGATACGCAGTATTTT

size: .
J: TRBJ2-1
V: TRBV5-4
D: .
CDR3: CASSPGSGGDNEQFF
DNA: TGTGCCAGCAGCCCTGGGTCAGGAGGGGACAATGAGCAGTTCTTC

size: .
J: TRBJ1-2
V: TRBV6-5
D: TRBD1
CDR3: CASSYRQGHGYTF
DNA: TGTGCCAGCAGTTACCGACAGGGTCATGGCTACACCTTC

size: .
J: TRBJ2-5
V: TRBV12-1
D: .
CDR3: CASSFAPRAGQETQYF
DNA: TGTGCCAGCAGCTTTGCGCCCAGGGCAGGGCAAGAGACCCAGTACTTC

size: .
J: TRBJ2-3
V: TRBV6-1
D: TRBD2
CDR3: CASTHPAGVLDTQYF
DNA: TGTGCCAGCACCCATCCTGCGGGAGTTTTGGATACGCAGTATTTT

size: .
J: TRBJ1-4
V: TRBV10-3
D: .
CDR3: CAISDGKKLFF
DNA: TGTGCCATCAGTGACGGTAAAAAACTGTTTTTT

size: .
J: TRBJ2-5
V: TRBV14
D: TRBD2
CDR3: CASSPWTSGETQYF
DNA: TGTGCCAGCAGCCCCTGGACTAGCGGAGAGACCCAGTACTTC

size: .
J: TRBJ2-7
V: TRBV19
D: TRBD2
CDR3: CASRENSGSYEQYF
DNA: TGTGCCAGTAGGGAGAATAGCGGGAGCTACGAGCAGTACTTC

size: medium-sized
J: TRBJ2-7
V: TRBV6-1
D: TRBD1
CDR3: CASGQGDEQYF
DNA: TGTGCCAGCGGACAGGGAGACGAGCAGTACTTC

size: .
J: TRBJ1-1
V: TRBV6-5
D: TRBD1
CDR3: CASSYRNRGQSEAFF
DNA: TGTGCCAGCAGTTACCGAAACAGGGGGCAGAGTGAAGCTTTCTTT

size: .
J: TRBJ1-2
V: TRBV5-4
D: TRBD1
CDR3: CASSPRTGTGGGYTF
DNA: TGTGCCAGCAGCCCGCGGACGGGGACAGGCGGTGGCTACACCTTC

size: .
J: TRBJ2-2
V: TRBV5-1
D: .
CDR3: CASSPQPGKYTGELFF
DNA: TGCGCCAGCAGCCCCCAGCCGGGGAAGTACACCGGGGAGCTGTTTTTT

size: .
J: TRBJ1-5
V: TRBV5-4
D: .
CDR3: CASSLAGRNQPQHF
DNA: TGTGCCAGCAGCTTGGCCGGGAGAAATCAGCCCCAGCATTTT

size: .
J: TRBJ2-3
V: TRBV18
D: TRBD2
CDR3: CASSPRKTSGPVGTDTQYF
DNA: TGTGCCAGCTCACCACGGAAGACTAGCGGTCCCGTTGGCACAGATACGCAGTATTTT

size: .
J: TRBJ2-7
V: TRBV28
D: TRBD1
CDR3: CASSPRGQAAYEQYF
DNA: TGTGCCAGCAGTCCCCGAGGACAGGCCGCCTACGAGCAGTACTTC

size: .
J: TRBJ2-3
V: TRBV5-1
D: .
CDR3: CASSLGGSRTDTQYF
DNA: TGCGCCAGCAGCTTGGGAGGATCGCGTACAGATACGCAGTATTTT

size: .
J: TRBJ2-1
V: TRBV10-3
D: TRBD2
CDR3: CAIKATSGRADNNEQFF
DNA: TGTGCCATCAAAGCGACTAGCGGGAGGGCCGACAACAATGAGCAGTTCTTC

size: once
J: TRBJ2-1
V: TRBV11-2
D: TRBD2
CDR3: CASSLDRRERVFF
DNA: TGTGCCAGCAGCTTAGATAGGCGGGAGCGGGTTTTCTTC

size: .
J: TRBJ2-2
V: TRBV5-4
D: TRBD1
CDR3: CASSLPLQGASTGELFF
DNA: TGTGCCAGCAGCCTCCCGCTTCAGGGGGCGTCCACCGGGGAGCTGTTTTTT

size: .
J: TRBJ2-2
V: TRBV5-4
D: .
CDR3: CASSFRNTGELFF
DNA: TGTGCCAGCAGCTTCCGGAACACCGGGGAGCTGTTTTTT

size: .
J: TRBJ2-3
V: TRBV5-1
D: TRBD2
CDR3: CASSLAEGRGTDTQYF
DNA: TGCGCCAGCAGCTTGGCGGAAGGGAGGGGCACAGATACGCAGTATTTT

size: .
J: TRBJ2-7
V: TRBV21-1
D: .
CDR3: CASSKSRIAGDPSYEQYF
DNA: TGTGCCAGCAGCAAATCGAGGATAGCGGGAGACCCCTCCTACGAGCAGTACTTC

size: .
J: TRBJ2-1
V: TRBV19
D: .
CDR3: CASSIVGQYNEQFF
DNA: TGTGCCAGTAGTATAGTAGGACAGTACAATGAGCAGTTCTTC

size: .
J: TRBJ2-3
V: TRBV27
D: TRBD1
CDR3: CALEPPDRGGTDTQYF
DNA: TGTGCCCTAGAGCCCCCTGACAGGGGAGGCACAGATACGCAGTATTTT

size: once
J: TRBJ2-6
V: TRBV5-1
D: TRBD1
CDR3: CASSSSKTTGGAGANVLTF
DNA: TGCGCCAGCAGCTCCTCGAAAACAACAGGGGGCGCTGGGGCCAACGTCCTGACTTTC

size: .
J: TRBJ2-2
V: TRBV10-3
D: TRBD2
CDR3: CAISEGLAGSAGELFF
DNA: TGTGCCATCAGTGAGGGACTAGCGGGTAGCGCCGGGGAGCTGTTTTTT

size: .
J: TRBJ2-7
V: TRBV6-5
D: .
CDR3: CASSPRTFSYEQYF
DNA: TGTGCCAGCAGCCCGAGGACATTCTCCTACGAGCAGTACTTC

size: .
J: TRBJ1-4
V: TRBV5-1
D: TRBD1
CDR3: CASSGTGGSVREKLFF
DNA: TGCGCCAGCAGTGGGACAGGAGGTTCCGTTAGGGAAAAACTGTTTTTT

size: .
J: TRBJ1-5
V: TRBV6-1
D: .
CDR3: CASSEYWVSGQPQHF
DNA: TGTGCCAGCAGTGAATACTGGGTTTCGGGTCAGCCCCAGCATTTT

size: .
J: TRBJ2-3
V: TRBV10-3
D: .
CDR3: CAISVDRHTDTQYF
DNA: TGTGCCATCAGTGTGGATAGACACACAGATACGCAGTATTTT

size: .
J: TRBJ2-7
V: TRBV5-4
D: TRBD1
CDR3: CASSPPGQGTGEQYF
DNA: TGTGCCAGCAGCCCCCCGGGACAGGGTACAGGAGAGCAGTACTTC

size: once
J: TRBJ2-7
V: TRBV10-3
D: .
CDR3: CAISEFTDEQYF
DNA: TGTGCCATCAGTGAGTTTACGGACGAGCAGTACTTC

size: .
J: TRBJ1-5
V: TRBV19
D: .
CDR3: CASKRTDFSGNQPQHF
DNA: TGTGCCAGTAAGCGGACAGACTTTTCGGGCAATCAGCCCCAGCATTTT

size: few
J: TRBJ1-2
V: TRBV19
D: .
CDR3: CASSTRLGANYGYTF
DNA: TGTGCCAGTAGTACCCGACTAGGAGCTAACTATGGCTACACCTTC

size: once
J: TRBJ1-4
V: TRBV7-2
D: TRBD1
CDR3: CASSVLPGQGEKLFF
DNA: TGTGCCAGCAGCGTTCTACCGGGACAGGGTGAAAAACTGTTTTTT

size: .
J: TRBJ1-1
V: TRBV7-9
D: TRBD1
CDR3: CASKRSRDRELEAFF
DNA: TGTGCCAGCAAAAGATCCCGGGACAGAGAACTTGAAGCTTTCTTT

size: .
J: TRBJ2-7
V: TRBV6-5
D: TRBD2
CDR3: CASSYSRAGGPIGQYF
DNA: TGTGCCAGCAGTTACTCGAGGGCGGGAGGGCCTATCGGGCAGTACTTC

size: .
J: TRBJ2-7
V: TRBV7-2
D: .
CDR3: CASSFRDEQYF
DNA: TGTGCCAGCAGCTTCAGGGACGAGCAGTACTTC

size: few
J: TRBJ2-2
V: TRBV6-4
D: .
CDR3: CASSDSSTRGGTLNTGELFF
DNA: TGTGCCAGCAGTGACTCGAGCACGAGGGGCGGGACTTTAAACACCGGGGAGCTGTTTTTT

size: .
J: TRBJ2-7
V: TRBV7-2
D: .
CDR3: CASSLYGHLYEQYF
DNA: TGTGCCAGCAGCTTATATGGCCACCTCTACGAGCAGTACTTC